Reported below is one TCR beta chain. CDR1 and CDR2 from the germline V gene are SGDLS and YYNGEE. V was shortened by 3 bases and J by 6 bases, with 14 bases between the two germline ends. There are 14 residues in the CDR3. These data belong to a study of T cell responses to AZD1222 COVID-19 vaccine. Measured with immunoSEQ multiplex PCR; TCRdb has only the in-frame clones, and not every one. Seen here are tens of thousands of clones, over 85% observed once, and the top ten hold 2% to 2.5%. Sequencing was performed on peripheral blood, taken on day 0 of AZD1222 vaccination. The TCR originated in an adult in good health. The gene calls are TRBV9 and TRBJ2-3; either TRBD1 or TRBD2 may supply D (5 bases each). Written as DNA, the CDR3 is TGTGCCAGCAGCGAGGGACCTCCTGGGGATACGCAGTATTTT. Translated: CASSEGPPGDTQYF. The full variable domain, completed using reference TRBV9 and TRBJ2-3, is DSGVTQTPKHLITATGQRVTLRCSPRSGDLSVYWYQQSLDQGLQFLIQYYNGEERAKGNILERFSAQQFPDLHSELNLSSLELGDSALYFCASSEGPPGDTQYFGPGTRLTVL.